This T cell receptor (beta chain) was profiled in a study of control samples from healthy donors and cancer patients. This CDR3 has 18 amino acids. Per germline, CDR1 LNHDA and CDR2 SQIVND (reference sequence). Trimming took off 6 bases at V and 0 bases at J, with 20 bases between the two ends. Data came from immunoSEQ multiplex PCR; TCRdb stores just in-frame clones and leaves some out. The sample shows 50,000 or so clones, roughly 88% of them seen only once. The V gene is TRBV19, the J gene TRBJ1-4; D not resolved. This TCR was sampled from a man aged 45-60 years in good health. The sample taken for sequencing was blood. In nucleotides, the CDR3 is TGTGCCAGTAGAATCGACTCATCGCAGCTCCCAACTAATGAAAAACTGTTTTTT. Protein: CASRIDSSQLPTNEKLFF.